Listed here are 2 T cell receptor beta chains from one sample, sequenced in a study of persistence of HIV-infected CD4 T cells. The libraries were made with immunoSEQ version 4 in survey mode. Some clones are missing from TCRdb's copy, which holds only in-frame ones; the method was immunoSEQ multiplex PCR. The table lists some 49,000 clones, 70% to 90% of them singletons. No antigen has been identified for these receptors. Nonspecific anti-CD3/anti-CD28 bead stimulation represents the broad CD4+ T cell repertoire. Sorting selected CD4+ T cells upregulating both CD40 ligand and CD69. Source: CD4+ T cells sorted from PBMCs after roughly 20-hour stimulation, taken from a patient who received antiretroviral therapy. These receptors came from an adult woman with HIV who was CMV-seropositive.

The rearrangement uses TRBV30 and TRBJ2-3; 8 bases match TRBD2. CDR1 and CDR2 (germline): GTSNPN, SVGIG (reference sequence). This CDR3 contains 14 residues. The V gene end was trimmed by 5 bases and the J gene end by 3 bases; junction bases not matched to a gene: 7. The DNA of the CDR3 is TGTGCCTGGGCGGGGACTAGATTAACAGATACGCAGTATTTT. It specifies CAWAGTRLTDTQYF.

The chain uses TRBV19 and TRBJ2-5, with 8 bases identical to TRBD1. Trimming took 5 bases from V and 5 from J; bases not matched to a gene: 16. This CDR3 is built from 17 residues. Per the germline V gene, CDR1 is LNHDA and CDR2 is SQIVND (reference sequence). This CDR3 reads CASSAKLGQGATETQYF. DNA for the CDR3: TGTGCCAGTAGTGCTAAGTTGGGTCAGGGGGCAACGGAGACCCAGTACTTC.